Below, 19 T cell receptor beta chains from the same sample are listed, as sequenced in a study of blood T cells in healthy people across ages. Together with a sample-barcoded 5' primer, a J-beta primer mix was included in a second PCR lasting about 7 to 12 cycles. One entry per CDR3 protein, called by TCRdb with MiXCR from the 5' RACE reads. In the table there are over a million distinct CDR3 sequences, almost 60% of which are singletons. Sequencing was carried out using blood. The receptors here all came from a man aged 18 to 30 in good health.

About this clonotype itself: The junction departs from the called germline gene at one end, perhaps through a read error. CDR3 sequence: CASNLGGGGSYNEQFF. The CDR3 DNA follows: TGTGCCAGCAACTTAGGGGGCGGGGGCTCCTACAATGAGCAGTTCTTC. The chain is built from TRBV7-2 and TRBJ2-1; D possibly uses TRBD1 or TRBD2 (7 bases each). Germline V CDR1 and CDR2: SGHTA, FQGNSA. CDR3 size: 16 residues.

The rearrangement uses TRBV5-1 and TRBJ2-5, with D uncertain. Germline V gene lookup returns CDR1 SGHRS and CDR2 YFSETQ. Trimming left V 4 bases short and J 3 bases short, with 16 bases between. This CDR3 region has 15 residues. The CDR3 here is CASSQGSWEEETQYF. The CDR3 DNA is TGCGCCAGCAGCCAAGGCAGCTGGGAAGAAGAGACCCAGTACTTC.

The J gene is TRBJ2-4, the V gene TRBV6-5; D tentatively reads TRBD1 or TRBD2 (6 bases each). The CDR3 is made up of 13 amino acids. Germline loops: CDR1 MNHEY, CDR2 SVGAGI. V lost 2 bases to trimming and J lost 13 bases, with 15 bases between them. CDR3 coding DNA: TGTGCCAGCAGTTACGAGACAGGCCGGGAGCAGTACTTC. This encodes CASSYETGREQYF.

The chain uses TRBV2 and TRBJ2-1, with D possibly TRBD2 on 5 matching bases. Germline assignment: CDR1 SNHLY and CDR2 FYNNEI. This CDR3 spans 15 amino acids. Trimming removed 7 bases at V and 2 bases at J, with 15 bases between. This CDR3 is CASTSSGLPYNEQFF. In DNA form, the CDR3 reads TGTGCCAGCACCTCAAGCGGACTGCCCTACAATGAGCAGTTCTTC.

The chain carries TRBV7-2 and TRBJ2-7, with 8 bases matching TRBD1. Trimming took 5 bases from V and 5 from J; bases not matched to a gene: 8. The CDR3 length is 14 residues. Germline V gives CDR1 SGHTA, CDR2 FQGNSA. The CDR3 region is CASSMDRASNEQYF. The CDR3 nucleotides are TGTGCCAGCAGCATGGACAGGGCATCGAACGAGCAGTACTTC.

The CDR3 coding sequence is TGCAGCGTTAGAACAGGGGGGGCTTACGAGCAGTACTTC. Translation: CSVRTGGAYEQYF. The chain recombines TRBV29-1 with TRBJ2-7, with D perhaps TRBD1 (8 bases). CDR1 is SQVTM and CDR2 is ANQGSEA in the germline V gene. The length of the CDR3 is 13 residues. V dropped 5 bases and J dropped 4 bases, with 15 bases sitting between them.

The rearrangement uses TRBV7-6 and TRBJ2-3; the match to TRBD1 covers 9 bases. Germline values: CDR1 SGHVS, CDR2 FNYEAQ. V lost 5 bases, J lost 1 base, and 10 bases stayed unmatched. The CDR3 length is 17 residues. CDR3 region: CASSANTGGAGTDTQYF. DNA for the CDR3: TGTGCCAGCAGCGCTAATACAGGGGGCGCCGGCACAGATACGCAGTATTTT.

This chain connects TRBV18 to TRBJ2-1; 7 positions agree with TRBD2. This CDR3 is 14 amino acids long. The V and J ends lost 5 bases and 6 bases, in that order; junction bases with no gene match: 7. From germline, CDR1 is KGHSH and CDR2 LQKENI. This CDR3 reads CASSFAGVLNEQFF. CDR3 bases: TGTGCCAGCTCATTTGCGGGAGTGCTCAATGAGCAGTTCTTC.

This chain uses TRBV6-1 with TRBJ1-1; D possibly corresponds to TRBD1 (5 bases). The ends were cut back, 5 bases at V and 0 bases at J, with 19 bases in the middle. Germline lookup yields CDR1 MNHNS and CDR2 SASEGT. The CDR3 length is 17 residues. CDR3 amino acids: CASSPYGLGRLNTEAFF. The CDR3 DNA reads TGTGCCAGCAGTCCCTACGGATTGGGACGTCTGAACACTGAAGCTTTCTTT.

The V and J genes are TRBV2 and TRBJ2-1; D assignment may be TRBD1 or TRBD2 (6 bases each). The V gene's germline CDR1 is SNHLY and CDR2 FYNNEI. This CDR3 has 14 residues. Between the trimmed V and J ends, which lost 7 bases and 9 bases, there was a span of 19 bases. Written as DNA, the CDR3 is TGTGCCAGCATCACGCAGGGGAAGGGGGGTGAGCAGTTCTTC. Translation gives CASITQGKGGEQFF.

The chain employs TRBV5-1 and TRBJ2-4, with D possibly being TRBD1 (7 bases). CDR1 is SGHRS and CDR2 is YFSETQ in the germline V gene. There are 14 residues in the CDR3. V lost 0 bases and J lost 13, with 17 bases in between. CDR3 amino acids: CASSLVEGAREQYF. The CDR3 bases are TGCGCCAGCAGCTTGGTGGAGGGGGCGAGGGAGCAGTACTTC.

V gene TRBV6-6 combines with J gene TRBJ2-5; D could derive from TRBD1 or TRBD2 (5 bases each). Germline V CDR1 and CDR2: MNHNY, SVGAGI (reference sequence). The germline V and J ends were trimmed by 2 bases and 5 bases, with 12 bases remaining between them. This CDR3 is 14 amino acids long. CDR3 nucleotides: TGTGCCAGCAGTTACGGTCTCTGGGGGGAGACCCAGTACTTC. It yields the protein CASSYGLWGETQYF.

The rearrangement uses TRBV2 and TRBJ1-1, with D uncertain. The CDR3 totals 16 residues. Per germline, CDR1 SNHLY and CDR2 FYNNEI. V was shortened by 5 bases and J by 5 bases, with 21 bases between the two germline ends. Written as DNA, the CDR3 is TGTGCCAGCAGTTCCAAAAGGTGGCCCTCGTTGACTGAAGCTTTCTTT. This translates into CASSSKRWPSLTEAFF.

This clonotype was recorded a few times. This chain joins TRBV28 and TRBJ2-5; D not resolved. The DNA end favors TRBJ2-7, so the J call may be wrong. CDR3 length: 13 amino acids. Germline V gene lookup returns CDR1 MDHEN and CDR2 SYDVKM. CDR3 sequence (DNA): TGTGCCAGCAGTGGGCTAATCGCAGACGAGCAGTACTTC. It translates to CASSGLIADEQYF.

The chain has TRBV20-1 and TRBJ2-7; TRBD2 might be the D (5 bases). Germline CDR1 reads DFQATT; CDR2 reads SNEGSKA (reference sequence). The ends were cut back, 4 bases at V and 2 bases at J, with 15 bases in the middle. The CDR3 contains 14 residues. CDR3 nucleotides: TGCAGTGCTACGAAACTAGGGTCCACCTACGAGCAGTACTTC. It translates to CSATKLGSTYEQYF.

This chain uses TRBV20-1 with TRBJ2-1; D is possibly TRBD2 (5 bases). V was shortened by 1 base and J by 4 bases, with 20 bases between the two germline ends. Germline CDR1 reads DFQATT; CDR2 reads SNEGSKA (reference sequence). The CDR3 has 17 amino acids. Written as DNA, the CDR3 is TGCAGTGCTAGAGCGGGGAGCGGAGAAACGATGTACAATGAGCAGTTCTTC. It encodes CSARAGSGETMYNEQFF.

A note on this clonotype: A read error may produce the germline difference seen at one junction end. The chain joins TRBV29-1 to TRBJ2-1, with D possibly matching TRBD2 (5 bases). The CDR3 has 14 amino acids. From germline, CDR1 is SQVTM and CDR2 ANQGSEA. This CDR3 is CSVQAIYPPGEQFF. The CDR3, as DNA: TGTAGCGTTCAGGCCATTTACCCTCCTGGCGAGCAGTTCTTC.

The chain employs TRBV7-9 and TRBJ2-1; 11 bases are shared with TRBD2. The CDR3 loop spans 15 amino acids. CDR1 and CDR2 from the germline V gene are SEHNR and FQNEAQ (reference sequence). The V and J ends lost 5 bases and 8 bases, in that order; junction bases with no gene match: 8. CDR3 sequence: CASSALAGVFHEQFF. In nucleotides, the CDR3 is TGTGCCAGCAGCGCACTAGCGGGAGTCTTCCATGAGCAGTTCTTC.

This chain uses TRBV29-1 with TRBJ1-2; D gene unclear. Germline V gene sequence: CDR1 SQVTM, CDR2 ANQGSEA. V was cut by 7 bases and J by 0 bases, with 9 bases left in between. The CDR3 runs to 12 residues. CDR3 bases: TGCAGCGCCCTCGATTCTAACTATGGCTACACCTTC. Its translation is CSALDSNYGYTF.